This T cell receptor beta chain stems from a study of T cells after posttransplantation cyclophosphamide. General study points: Donor-recipient repertoire similarity was low at 1-2 months, rising over year one.

Profiled with immunoSEQ multiplex PCR; TCRdb holds only in-frame clones, not every one. Among approximately 32,000 clones listed, about 90% were seen once. V lost 2 bases to trimming and J lost 1 base; unmatched junction nucleotides: 2. Germline V gene data show CDR1 as ENHRY and CDR2 as SYGVKD. The CDR3 covers 16 residues. As to this clone: Its antigen remains unidentified.

Specimen: PBMCs. The receptor was isolated from a woman between 35 and 50 years old with a blood cancer, CMV-positive, and with a related stem cell donor. The V and J genes are TRBV10-3 and TRBJ2-3; 11 bases agree with TRBD2. Written as DNA, the CDR3 is TGTGCCATCAGTGAGCCGGGACTAGCGGGCACAGATACGCAGTATTTT. Its protein product is CAISEPGLAGTDTQYF.